This paragraph covers one T cell receptor (beta chain) sequence. This record belongs to a study of OX40 agonist ivuxolimab in advanced cancers. The repertoire was sequenced with immunoSEQ multiplex PCR; TCRdb's copy has only in-frame clones and lacks some. The table lists about 94,000 clones, about nine tenths of them singletons. Trimming took 4 bases from V and 4 from J; bases not matched to a gene: 3. CDR1 is SGHAT, CDR2 FQNNGV, per germline. The CDR3 runs to 13 residues. The chain couples TRBV11-2 to TRBJ2-7, with TRBD1 matching 8 bases. The origin of this receptor is an adult with an advanced solid tumor such as melanoma, head and neck, liver or kidney cancer. This material consisted of CD4+ or CD8+ T cells sorted from blood, taken in a trial of the OX40 agonist ivuxolimab. CDR3 sequence (DNA): TGTGCCAGCAGCTCTAGGGACAGGTACGAGCAGTACTTC. This codes for CASSSRDRYEQYF.